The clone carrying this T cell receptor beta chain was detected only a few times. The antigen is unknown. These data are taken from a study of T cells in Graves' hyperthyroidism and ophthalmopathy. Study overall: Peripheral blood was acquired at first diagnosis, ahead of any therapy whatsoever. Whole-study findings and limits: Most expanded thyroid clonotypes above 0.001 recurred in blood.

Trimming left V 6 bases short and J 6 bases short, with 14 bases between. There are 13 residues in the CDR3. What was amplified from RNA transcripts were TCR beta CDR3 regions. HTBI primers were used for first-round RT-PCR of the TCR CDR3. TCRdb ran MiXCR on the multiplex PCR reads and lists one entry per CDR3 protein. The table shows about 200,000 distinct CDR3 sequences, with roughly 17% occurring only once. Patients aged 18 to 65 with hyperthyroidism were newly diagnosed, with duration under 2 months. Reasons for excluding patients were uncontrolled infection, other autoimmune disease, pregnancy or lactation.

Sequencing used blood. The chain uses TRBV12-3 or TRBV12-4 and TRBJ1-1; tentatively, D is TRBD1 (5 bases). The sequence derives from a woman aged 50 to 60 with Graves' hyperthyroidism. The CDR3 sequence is CASSLGGWAEAFF. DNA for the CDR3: TGTGCCAGCAGCTTGGGGGGGTGGGCTGAAGCTTTCTTT.